This passage covers 28 T cell receptor beta chains from one sample sequenced in a study of identical twins. Each CDR3 protein is one row after TCRdb ran MiXCR on the 5' RACE reads. This table holds 310,000 or so distinct CDR3 sequences, 9.5% found once. Separately, the same data were catalogued under a study of yellow fever vaccine responses in identical twins.

Input material: CD8+ T cells sorted from blood. The receptor set was obtained from a woman between 18 and 29 years old in good health.

A few counts support this clonotype. This chain joins TRBV29-1 and TRBJ1-2; D call uncertain. There are 11 residues in the CDR3. Germline V gene lookup returns CDR1 SQVTM and CDR2 ANQGSEA. V was shortened by 3 bases and J by 6 bases, with 8 bases between the two germline ends. CDR3 region: CSVDISDGYTF. As DNA, the CDR3 is TGCAGCGTTGATATTTCGGATGGCTACACCTTC.

This clonotype was observed at least ten times. V and J are TRBV7-9 and TRBJ2-4; tentative D call: TRBD2 (6 bases). Germline CDR1 and CDR2: SEHNR and FQNEAQ (reference sequence). The CDR3 is 13 amino acids. V lost 0 bases and J lost 8, with 8 bases in between. CDR3: CASSLADYDIQYF. CDR3 DNA: TGTGCCAGCAGCTTAGCGGACTACGACATTCAGTACTTC.

This chain links TRBV5-1 with TRBJ2-1; 13 bases are shared with TRBD2. CDR3 size: 16 residues. The germline V gene encodes CDR1 SGHRS and CDR2 YFSETQ. After removal of 0 bases from V and 5 bases from J, the junction contained 2 bases not matched to a gene. The CDR3 DNA reads TGCGCCAGCAGCTTGGTTACTAGCGGGGGGGACAATGAGCAGTTCTTC. Translated, it gives CASSLVTSGGDNEQFF.

The CDR3 region has the DNA TGCGCCAGCAGCCAAGTTTTCGGAAGGGACAGGGGGCCCCAAGAGACCCAGTACTTC. As protein: CASSQVFGRDRGPQETQYF. The V and J genes are TRBV4-3 and TRBJ2-5, with 12 bases identical to TRBD1. Germline-derived CDR1 and CDR2 are LGHNA and YSLEER. The J segment lost 1 base and the V segment lost 1 base, leaving 10 bases of the junction unmatched. The CDR3 is 19 residues long.

The chain recombines TRBV24-1 with TRBJ2-5; 10 bases map to TRBD2. Per germline, CDR1 KGHDR and CDR2 SFDVKD. Losses at the gene ends were 7 bases for V and 0 bases for J; bases not matched to a gene: 13. This CDR3 region has 18 residues. As DNA, the CDR3 is TGTGCCACCAGCCCACCGGGACTAGCGAGAATCTACCAAGAGACCCAGTACTTC. Amino acids: CATSPPGLARIYQETQYF.

This clonotype was seen at least ten times. V is TRBV24-1 and J is TRBJ2-2; TRBD2 matches 16 bases. Germline V gene lookup returns CDR1 KGHDR and CDR2 SFDVKD. The length of the CDR3 is 20 residues. Germline trimming cut 1 base from V and 5 bases from J; bases unmatched to any gene: 9. The DNA of the CDR3 is TGTGCCACCAGTGATTTTAGGGGACTAGCGGGAGGGCCGAGGACCGGGGAGCTGTTTTTT. This codes for CATSDFRGLAGGPRTGELFF.

V usage is TRBV20-1 and J usage is TRBJ2-7; the match to TRBD2 covers 9 bases. The CDR3 sequence is 15 residues long. The germline gives CDR1 DFQATT, CDR2 SNEGSKA (reference sequence). J gave up 3 bases and V 0 bases, and 6 bases lay outside the gene matches. The CDR3 DNA follows: TGCAGTGCTAGAGATTGGGCTAGCGGGGACTACGAGCAGTACTTC. As protein: CSARDWASGDYEQYF.

The chain carries TRBV4-3 and TRBJ2-7, with TRBD2 identical over 7 bases. Germline trimming cut 5 bases from V and 7 bases from J; bases unmatched to any gene: 11. The CDR3 runs to 14 residues. Germline V gene data show CDR1 as LGHNA and CDR2 as YSLEER. The CDR3 region is CASSVGRETGEQYF. CDR3 in DNA: TGCGCCAGCAGCGTAGGGAGGGAAACTGGGGAGCAGTACTTC.

Only a few counts were recorded for this clonotype. The V call is TRBV18, the J call TRBJ2-5, with 7 positions matching TRBD1. V gave up 1 base and J gave up 1 base; unmatched junction bases: 3. The CDR3 has 15 amino acids. The germline V gene has CDR1 KGHSH and CDR2 LQKENI. CDR3 sequence: CASSPLGQLQETQYF. CDR3 nucleotide sequence: TGTGCCAGCTCACCACTGGGACAGCTCCAAGAGACCCAGTACTTC. The whole variable domain, remainder taken from reference TRBV18 and TRBJ2-5, is NAGVMQNPRHLVRRRGQEARLRCSPMKGHSHVYWYRQLPEEGLKFMVYLQKENIIDESGMPKERFSAEFPKEGPSILRIQQVVRGDSAAYFCASSPLGQLQETQYFGPGTRLLVL.

DNA for the CDR3: TGTGCCAGCTCCCCGGGACTAGACTACGAGCAGTACTTC. Its protein product is CASSPGLDYEQYF. V is TRBV6-1 and J is TRBJ2-7, with 8 bases identical to TRBD2. V was pared by 8 bases and J by 3 bases, with 6 bases of the junction left unmatched. Germline lookup yields CDR1 MNHNS and CDR2 SASEGT. The CDR3 length is 13 residues.

This clonotype was observed a handful of times. The chain couples TRBV11-3 to TRBJ2-7, with a weak D call TRBD1 (5 bases). V shed 2 bases and J shed 2 bases, with 13 bases lying between them. CDR3 length equals 15 residues. Germline assignment: CDR1 SGHNT and CDR2 YENEEA. DNA for the CDR3: TGTGCCAGCAGCTTATATCCAGGGCCCCCCTACGAGCAGTACTTC. This gives the protein CASSLYPGPPYEQYF.

The sample holds a few counts of this clonotype. The chain is built from TRBV14 and TRBJ2-7, with D perhaps TRBD1 (5 bases). Between the trimmed V and J ends, which lost 8 bases and 3 bases, there was a span of 17 bases. The CDR3 loop spans 14 amino acids. CDR1 is SGHDN and CDR2 is FVKESK in the germline V gene. The chain's CDR3 is CASGPRQLVYEQYF. CDR3 in DNA: TGTGCCAGCGGGCCGCGACAGCTAGTCTACGAGCAGTACTTC.

This clonotype has a count of ten or more. The chain carries TRBV7-9 and TRBJ1-4, with TRBD1 identical over 8 bases. Germline lookup yields CDR1 SEHNR and CDR2 FQNEAQ (reference sequence). With 5 bases clipped from V and 7 bases from J, the junction kept 9 bases outside the gene matches. This CDR3 region has 15 residues. CDR3: CASSTPTGDREKLFF. The CDR3 DNA sequence: TGTGCCAGCAGCACTCCGACAGGGGATCGTGAAAAACTGTTTTTT. The full variable domain, rest sourced from reference TRBV7-9 and TRBJ1-4, is DTGVSQNPRHKITKRGQNVTFRCDPISEHNRLYWYRQTLGQGPEFLTYFQNEAQLEKSRLLSDRFSAERPKGSFSTLEIQRTEQGDSAMYLCASSTPTGDREKLFFGSGTQLSVL.

In its sample, this clonotype was seen a few times. V is TRBV7-9 and J is TRBJ2-5, with a possible D match to TRBD1 (5 bases). Germline-derived CDR1 and CDR2 are SEHNR and FQNEAQ (reference sequence). This CDR3 is 16 amino acids long. V lost 2 bases to trimming and J lost 3 bases, with 16 bases between them. The CDR3 is CASSLTQGIRKETQYF. The CDR3 DNA reads TGTGCCAGCAGCTTAACGCAGGGAATTCGTAAAGAGACCCAGTACTTC.

This clonotype was seen repeatedly, ten times or more. The V and J genes are TRBV9 and TRBJ2-2; TRBD1 aligns across 8 bases. V was pared by 0 bases and J by 0 bases, with 4 bases of the junction left unmatched. The CDR3 length is 17 residues. Germline V lookup: CDR1 SGDLS, CDR2 YYNGEE. CDR3 DNA sequence: TGTGCCAGCAGCGTAGCGGAACAGGGGGCGAACACCGGGGAGCTGTTTTTT. As protein: CASSVAEQGANTGELFF.

The V and J genes are TRBV20-1 and TRBJ2-4; D might be TRBD1 (5 bases). Trimming pared 1 base from V and 13 bases from J, leaving 20 bases between. Per the germline V gene, CDR1 is DFQATT and CDR2 is SNEGSKA (reference sequence). The CDR3 has 14 residues. The CDR3 is CSARGFGQGLTQYF. CDR3 nucleotide sequence: TGCAGTGCTAGAGGGTTCGGGCAGGGCCTTACGCAGTACTTC.

This clonotype was seen more than once but under ten times. This chain joins TRBV28 and TRBJ2-3, with 7 bases lining up with TRBD2. Losses at the gene ends were 2 bases for V and 0 bases for J; bases not matched to a gene: 5. The germline V gene encodes CDR1 MDHEN and CDR2 SYDVKM. This CDR3 comprises 16 residues. The CDR3 spells CASSLGSGISTDTQYF. In DNA, the CDR3 is TGTGCCAGCAGTTTAGGAAGCGGGATTAGCACAGATACGCAGTATTTT.

This chain connects TRBV28 to TRBJ2-3; D is unclear. The CDR3 consists of 14 residues. CDR1 and CDR2 from the germline V gene are MDHEN and SYDVKM. Trimming took 2 bases from V and 3 from J, leaving 9 bases between them. The CDR3 reads CASSLDGLTDTQYF. CDR3 nucleotide sequence: TGTGCCAGCAGTTTAGACGGATTAACAGATACGCAGTATTTT.

The table lists this clonotype with a few counts. This chain links TRBV5-5 with TRBJ2-5, with 8 bases identical to TRBD2. CDR3 length: 15 amino acids. V dropped 4 bases and J dropped 5; count of bases not matched to a gene: 10. The germline V gene encodes CDR1 SGHKS and CDR2 YYEKEE (reference sequence). The CDR3 DNA is TGTGCCAGCAGCGCTACTCGGGGGGGCGGGGAGACCCAGTACTTC. Translated: CASSATRGGGETQYF.

This rearrangement joins TRBV4-2 to TRBJ1-1, with 8 bases matching TRBD1. CDR3 length: 15 amino acids. The V gene end was trimmed by 3 bases and the J gene end by 1 base; junction bases not matched to a gene: 4. The germline CDR1 and CDR2 sequences are LGHNA and YNFKEQ. The CDR3 DNA follows: TGTGCCAGCAGCCACCCAGGGACAGGGAACACTGAAGCTTTCTTT. The encoded protein is CASSHPGTGNTEAFF.

This clonotype was counted at least ten times. The rearrangement uses TRBV7-9 and TRBJ1-6, with 11 bases matching TRBD1. The CDR3 extends over 15 amino acids. CDR1 is SEHNR and CDR2 is FQNEAQ in the germline V gene (reference sequence). V trimming: 5 bases; J trimming: 8 bases; junction bases outside the gene matches: 5. CDR3 sequence: CASSPRTGGDSPLHF. DNA of the CDR3: TGTGCCAGCAGCCCTCGGACAGGGGGCGATTCACCCCTCCACTTT.

This clonotype was counted between two and nine times. The chain uses TRBV11-1 and TRBJ2-3; TRBD2 matches at 9 bases. The V gene's germline CDR1 is SGHAT and CDR2 FQDESV (reference sequence). This CDR3 comprises 20 residues. The V segment lost 2 bases and the J segment 2 bases; nucleotides outside the gene matches: 17. Here the CDR3 reads CASSLRLRGSGGVYTDTQYF. CDR3 DNA sequence: TGTGCCAGCAGCTTAAGATTGAGAGGTAGCGGGGGAGTTTACACAGATACGCAGTATTTT.

This clonotype was recorded at least ten times. The chain links TRBV11-2 to TRBJ2-1; 7 nucleotides line up with TRBD1. Looked up from germline, CDR1 is SGHAT and CDR2 is FQNNGV. The V gene end was trimmed by 3 bases and the J gene end by 6 bases; junction bases not matched to a gene: 14. CDR3 length: 17 amino acids. CDR3 coding DNA: TGTGCCAGCAGCTTGGGCAGACCGGGACAGTACCTCAATGAGCAGTTCTTC. It is translated as CASSLGRPGQYLNEQFF.

This clonotype was seen repeatedly, ten times or more. This chain uses TRBV4-2 with TRBJ2-3, with 9 nucleotides matching TRBD2. The V segment lost 0 bases and the J segment 4 bases; nucleotides outside the gene matches: 2. Germline CDR1 reads LGHNA; CDR2 reads YNFKEQ. The CDR3 spans 15 residues. CDR3 amino acids: CASSQEREGPDTQYF. For the CDR3, the DNA is TGTGCCAGCAGCCAAGAGCGGGAGGGCCCAGATACGCAGTATTTT.

This clonotype was counted between two and nine times. This chain links TRBV28 with TRBJ2-5; D call uncertain. Germline-derived CDR1 and CDR2 are MDHEN and SYDVKM. The CDR3 has 14 amino acids. Trimming took off 3 bases at V and 5 bases at J, with 13 bases between the two ends. The CDR3 here is CASSFVSLWETQYF. In nucleotides, the CDR3 is TGTGCCAGCAGTTTTGTTTCCTTGTGGGAGACCCAGTACTTC.

The sample holds many counts of this clonotype. The J gene is TRBJ2-7, the V gene TRBV12-3 or TRBV12-4; 7 positions match TRBD1. CDR3 length: 15 residues. J gave up 0 bases and V 5 bases, and 7 bases lay outside the gene matches. The chain's CDR3 is CASSPAGDSSYEQYF. The CDR3 DNA reads as TGTGCCAGCAGTCCTGCTGGGGACAGCTCCTACGAGCAGTACTTC.

This clonotype has a handful of counts. The chain employs TRBV20-1 and TRBJ2-3; 7 bases are shared with TRBD2. Per the germline V gene, CDR1 is DFQATT and CDR2 is SNEGSKA (reference sequence). This CDR3 is built from 15 residues. V was clipped by 8 bases and J by 0 bases; unmatched bases: 11. The CDR3 region is CSRSGVSGSTDTQYF. In nucleotides, the CDR3 is TGCAGTCGCTCAGGCGTTAGCGGGAGCACAGATACGCAGTATTTT.

V and J are TRBV5-4 and TRBJ2-7; 9 bases fit TRBD2. The CDR3 has 14 amino acids. Trimming removed 2 bases from V and 4 bases from J; junction bases left unmatched: 4. Looked up from germline, CDR1 is SGHNT and CDR2 is YYREEE (reference sequence). This CDR3 is CASSFSGSQYEQYF. The CDR3 DNA sequence: TGTGCCAGCAGCTTTAGCGGGAGCCAGTACGAGCAGTACTTC.